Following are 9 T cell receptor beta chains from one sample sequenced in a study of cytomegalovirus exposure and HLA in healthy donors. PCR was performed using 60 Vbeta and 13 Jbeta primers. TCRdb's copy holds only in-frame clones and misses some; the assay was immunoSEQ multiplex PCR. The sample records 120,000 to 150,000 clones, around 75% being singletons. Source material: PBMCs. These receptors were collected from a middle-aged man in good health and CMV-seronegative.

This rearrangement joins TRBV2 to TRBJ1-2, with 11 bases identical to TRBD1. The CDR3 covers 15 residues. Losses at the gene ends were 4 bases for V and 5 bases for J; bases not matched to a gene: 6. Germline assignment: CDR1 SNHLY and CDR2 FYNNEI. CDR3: CASSGRDRGTYGYTF. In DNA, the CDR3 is TGTGCCAGCAGTGGCCGGGACAGGGGGACTTATGGCTACACCTTC.

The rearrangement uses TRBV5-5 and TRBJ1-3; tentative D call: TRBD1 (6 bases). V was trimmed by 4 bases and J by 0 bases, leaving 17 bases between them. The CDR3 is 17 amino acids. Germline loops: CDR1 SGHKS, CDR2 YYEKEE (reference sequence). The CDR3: CASSPEPTGFSGNTIYF. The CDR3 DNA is TGTGCCAGCAGCCCGGAACCGACAGGTTTCTCTGGAAACACCATATATTTT.

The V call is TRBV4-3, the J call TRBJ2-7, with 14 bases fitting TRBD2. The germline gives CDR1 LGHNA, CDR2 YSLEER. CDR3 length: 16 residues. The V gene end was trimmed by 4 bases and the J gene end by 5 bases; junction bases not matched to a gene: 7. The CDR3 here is CASSRTTSGGAHEQYF. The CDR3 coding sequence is TGCGCCAGCAGCCGAACGACTAGCGGGGGGGCCCACGAGCAGTACTTC.

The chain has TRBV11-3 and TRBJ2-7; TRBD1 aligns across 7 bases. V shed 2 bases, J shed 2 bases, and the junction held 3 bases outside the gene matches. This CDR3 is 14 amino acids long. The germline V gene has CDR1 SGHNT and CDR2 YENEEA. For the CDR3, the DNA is TGTGCCAGCAGCTTATATCAGGGGGCCTACGAGCAGTACTTC. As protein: CASSLYQGAYEQYF. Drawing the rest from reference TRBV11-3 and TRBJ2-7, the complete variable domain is EAGVVQSPRYKIIEKKQPVAFWCNPISGHNTLYWYLQNLGQGPELLIRYENEEAVDDSQLPKDRFSAERLKGVDSTLKIQPAELGDSAVYLCASSLYQGAYEQYFGPGTRLTVT.

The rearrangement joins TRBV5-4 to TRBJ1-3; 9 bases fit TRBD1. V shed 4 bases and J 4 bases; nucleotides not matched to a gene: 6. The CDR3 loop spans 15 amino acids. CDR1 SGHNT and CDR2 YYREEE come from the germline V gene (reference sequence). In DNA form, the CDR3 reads TGTGCCAGCAGCCTACAAGGGACAGGGGGAAACACCATATATTTT. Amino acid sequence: CASSLQGTGGNTIYF. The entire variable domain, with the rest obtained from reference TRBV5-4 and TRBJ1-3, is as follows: ETGVTQSPTHLIKTRGQQVTLRCSSQSGHNTVSWYQQALGQGPQFIFQYYREEENGRGNFPPRFSGLQFPNYSSELNVNALELDDSALYLCASSLQGTGGNTIYFGEGSWLTVV.

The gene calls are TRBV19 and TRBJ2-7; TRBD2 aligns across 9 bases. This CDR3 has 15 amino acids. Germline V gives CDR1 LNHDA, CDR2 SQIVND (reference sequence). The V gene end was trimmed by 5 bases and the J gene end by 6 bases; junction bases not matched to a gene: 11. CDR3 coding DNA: TGTGCCAGTAGTGCGGGGGGGCGCGTTTTTATCGAGCAGTACTTC. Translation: CASSAGGRVFIEQYF. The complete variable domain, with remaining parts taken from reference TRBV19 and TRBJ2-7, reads DGGITQSPKYLFRKEGQNVTLSCEQNLNHDAMYWYRQDPGQGLRLIYYSQIVNDFQKGDIAEGYSVSREKKESFPLTVTSAQKNPTAFYLCASSAGGRVFIEQYFGPGTRLTVT.

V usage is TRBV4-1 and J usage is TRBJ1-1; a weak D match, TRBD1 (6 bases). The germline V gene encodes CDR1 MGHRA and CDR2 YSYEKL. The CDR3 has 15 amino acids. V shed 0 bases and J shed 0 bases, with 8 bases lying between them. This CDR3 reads CASSQDRGLNTEAFF. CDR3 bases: TGCGCCAGCAGCCAAGACAGGGGCTTGAACACTGAAGCTTTCTTT.

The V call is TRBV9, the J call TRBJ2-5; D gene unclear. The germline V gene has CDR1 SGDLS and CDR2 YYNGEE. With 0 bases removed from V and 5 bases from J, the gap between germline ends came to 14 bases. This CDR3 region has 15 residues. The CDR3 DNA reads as TGTGCCAGCAGCGTAGGGGTTGGGCGTGGGGAGACCCAGTACTTC. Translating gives CASSVGVGRGETQYF.

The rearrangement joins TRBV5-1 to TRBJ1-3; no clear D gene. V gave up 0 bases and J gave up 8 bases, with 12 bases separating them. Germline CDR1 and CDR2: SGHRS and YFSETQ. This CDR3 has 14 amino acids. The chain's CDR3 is CASSLGGLFDTIYF. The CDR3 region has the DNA TGCGCCAGCAGCTTGGGTGGGCTGTTTGACACCATATATTTT.